A single sample gave rise to the 12 T cell receptor beta chains below, sequenced in a study of T cell therapy after organ transplantation. What these receptors recognize is not known. TCRdb's table, derived via immunoSEQ multiplex PCR, lists solely in-frame clones and lacks some. The table lists 45,000 to 50,000 clones, over 90% of them singletons, with roughly 3% in the top ten. Source: CD8+ T cells from blood, taken before autologous CMV-specific T cell therapy. All receptors come from a human patient who had received a solid organ transplant and had CMV disease.

V usage is TRBV7-8 and J usage is TRBJ1-2, with D maybe TRBD1 (5 bases). Trimming took 5 bases from V and 1 from J, leaving 11 bases between them. Germline assignment: CDR1 SGHVS and CDR2 FQNEAQ. The CDR3 length is 14 residues. The CDR3 region is CASSGVGGNYGYTF. The CDR3 bases are TGTGCCAGCAGCGGCGTGGGGGGTAACTATGGCTACACCTTC.

This clone has only one observation. The rearrangement uses TRBV11-2 and TRBJ1-2; 8 bases fit TRBD1. The CDR3 has 16 amino acids. V was pared by 5 bases and J by 3 bases, with 11 bases of the junction left unmatched. Germline V lookup: CDR1 SGHAT, CDR2 FQNNGV. The CDR3 nucleotides are TGTGCCAGCAGCGAAGGGACAGGCGGCCTGTACTATGGCTACACCTTC. Amino acid sequence: CASSEGTGGLYYGYTF.

The chain employs TRBV4-1 and TRBJ2-3; the match to TRBD1 covers 7 bases. This CDR3 comprises 16 residues. The J segment lost 1 base and the V segment lost 0 bases, leaving 4 bases of the junction unmatched. The germline gives CDR1 MGHRA, CDR2 YSYEKL. For the CDR3, the DNA is TGCGCCAGCAGCCAAGATCGGACAGGCCGCACAGATACGCAGTATTTT. This gives the protein CASSQDRTGRTDTQYF.

The rearrangement links TRBV27 to TRBJ2-3; D is uncertain. The CDR3 totals 16 residues. Germline assignment: CDR1 MNHEY and CDR2 SMNVEV (reference sequence). V lost 3 bases and J 2 bases, leaving 15 bases between the germline ends. CDR3 in DNA: TGTGCCAGCAGTTTGCTAAGGGATGGGCCCACAGATACGCAGTATTTT. This gives the protein CASSLLRDGPTDTQYF.

The rearrangement uses TRBV7-9 and TRBJ2-3, with D possibly matching TRBD2 (7 bases). Germline V lookup: CDR1 SEHNR, CDR2 FQNEAQ (reference sequence). The CDR3 sequence is 16 residues long. V was pared by 3 bases and J by 5 bases, with 18 bases between. The CDR3 loop is CASSFLGRGGGDTQYF. CDR3 in DNA: TGTGCCAGCAGCTTCCTCGGCAGGGGCGGGGGAGATACGCAGTATTTT.

This clone was observed once. The V gene is TRBV6-1, the J gene TRBJ2-7, with D possibly being TRBD2 (6 bases). Trimming took off 1 base at V and 6 bases at J, with 7 bases between the two ends. The CDR3 has 12 residues. Germline V gene lookup returns CDR1 MNHNS and CDR2 SASEGT. The CDR3 coding sequence is TGTGCCAGCAGTGAAGGACTAGGCGAGCAGTACTTC. It encodes CASSEGLGEQYF.

The chain couples TRBV6-1 to TRBJ2-3; D unresolved. Per germline, CDR1 MNHNS and CDR2 SASEGT. The germline V and J ends were trimmed by 2 bases and 2 bases, with 8 bases remaining between them. The length of the CDR3 is 14 residues. CDR3 nucleotide sequence: TGTGCCAGCAGTGAACAGACCATCACAGATACGCAGTATTTT. This gives the protein CASSEQTITDTQYF.

The rearrangement uses TRBV30 and TRBJ1-6, with D possibly matching TRBD1 (5 bases). This CDR3 spans 14 amino acids. The germline V gene encodes CDR1 GTSNPN and CDR2 SVGIG (reference sequence). V gave up 4 bases and J gave up 7 bases, with 14 bases separating them. CDR3 in amino acids: CAWTLGPVNSPLHF. CDR3 DNA sequence: TGTGCCTGGACCCTGGGACCGGTAAATTCACCCCTCCACTTT.

The chain carries TRBV9 and TRBJ2-7, with D perhaps being TRBD1 or TRBD2 (5 bases each). V was shortened by 0 bases and J by 2 bases, with 9 bases between the two germline ends. The CDR3 is made up of 14 amino acids. The germline CDR1 and CDR2 sequences are SGDLS and YYNGEE. CDR3 nucleotide sequence: TGTGCCAGCAGCGTAGGGGACGGAACCTACGAGCAGTACTTC. Encoded protein: CASSVGDGTYEQYF.

Only one count was recorded for this clone. The chain recombines TRBV4-1 with TRBJ1-2; TRBD1 matches 8 bases. The J segment lost 3 bases and the V segment lost 2 bases, leaving 5 bases of the junction unmatched. Germline V gene data show CDR1 as MGHRA and CDR2 as YSYEKL. This CDR3 is built from 15 residues. In DNA, the CDR3 is TGCGCCAGCAGCCAAAGGGTGACAGGGGACTATGGCTACACCTTC. Amino acids: CASSQRVTGDYGYTF.

The chain recombines TRBV14 with TRBJ2-6; 10 nucleotides match TRBD2. From germline, CDR1 is SGHDN and CDR2 FVKESK. This CDR3 is 18 amino acids long. With 2 bases clipped from V and 4 bases from J, the junction kept 8 bases outside the gene matches. CDR3 region: CASSQMLAGVSGANVLTF. CDR3 bases: TGTGCCAGCAGCCAAATGCTAGCGGGAGTATCGGGGGCCAACGTCCTGACTTTC.

The chain joins TRBV6-4 to TRBJ1-2, with a weak D call TRBD1 (5 bases). Trimming took off 0 bases at V and 12 bases at J, with 14 bases between the two ends. This CDR3 comprises 13 residues. Germline V lookup: CDR1 MRHNA, CDR2 SNTAGT. The CDR3 DNA is TGTGCCAGCAGTGACTCTTCAGACAGACGTCACACCTTC. Translated, it gives CASSDSSDRRHTF.